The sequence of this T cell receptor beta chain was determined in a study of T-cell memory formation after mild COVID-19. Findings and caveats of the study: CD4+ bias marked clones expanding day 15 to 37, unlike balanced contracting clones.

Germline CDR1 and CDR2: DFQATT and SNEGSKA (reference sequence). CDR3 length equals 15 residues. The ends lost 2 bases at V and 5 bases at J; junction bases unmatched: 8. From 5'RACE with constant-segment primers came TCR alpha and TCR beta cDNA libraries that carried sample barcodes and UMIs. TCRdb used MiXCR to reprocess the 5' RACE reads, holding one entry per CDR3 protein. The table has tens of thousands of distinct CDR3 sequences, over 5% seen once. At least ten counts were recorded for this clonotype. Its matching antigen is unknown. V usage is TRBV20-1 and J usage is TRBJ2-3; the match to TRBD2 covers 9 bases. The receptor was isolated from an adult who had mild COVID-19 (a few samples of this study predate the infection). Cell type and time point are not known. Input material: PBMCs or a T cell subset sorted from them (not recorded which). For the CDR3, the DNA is TGCAGTGCTAGATCTATAGCGGGAGTGGGAGATACGCAGTATTTT. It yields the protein CSARSIAGVGDTQYF.